This T cell receptor (beta chain) was found in a study of graft-versus-host responses after intestinal transplantation. Overall study results and limits: Recipient-marrow GvH clones were detected, some having first appeared in ileum or blood.

This clone was detected only a few times. The antigen is unknown. V lost 2 bases to trimming and J lost 4 bases; unmatched junction nucleotides: 7. The CDR3 runs to 16 residues. CDR1 is LGHNT and CDR2 is FRNRAP in the germline V gene. The assay was immunoSEQ multiplex PCR, and TCRdb's table has in-frame clones only and misses some. The table lists over a thousand clones, 83% of them singletons. The receptor was isolated from a human patient who received an intestinal transplant, so some T cells may come from the graft donor. The sample in question was PBMCs, obtained 7 days after intestinal transplantation. V and J are TRBV12-5 and TRBJ2-5, with 10 nucleotides matching TRBD1. The CDR3 bases are TGTGCTAGTGGTTTGACCCCGGGACAGGGGTCAGAGACCCAGTACTTC. This codes for CASGLTPGQGSETQYF.